Below are 15 T cell receptor beta chains sequenced from a single sample in a study of T cells in narcolepsy. Generated by immunoSEQ multiplex PCR, the TCRdb table keeps only in-frame clones and is missing some. The sample yields just under 35,000 clones, around 80% seen once. Sequences were obtained from memory (CD45RA-) CD4+ T cells from blood. All receptors come from a human donor in good health.

Here the CDR3 reads CASSLVSGMGEKLFF. Here the CDR3 DNA reads TGCGCCAGCAGCTTGGTGTCGGGGATGGGTGAAAAACTGTTTTTT. V and J are TRBV5-1 and TRBJ1-4, with D unclear. CDR1 is SGHRS and CDR2 is YFSETQ in the germline V gene. V was clipped by 0 bases and J by 7 bases, with 13 bases between them. This CDR3 is 15 amino acids long.

The chain combines TRBV28 with TRBJ1-2; the D is unclear. This CDR3 is built from 15 residues. Deletions cut 6 bases from V and 5 bases from J, with 19 bases between. The germline CDR1 and CDR2 sequences are MDHEN and SYDVKM. CDR3 region: CASSPGPVPRYGYTF. CDR3 in DNA: TGTGCCAGCAGCCCCGGCCCCGTCCCCCGATATGGCTACACCTTC.

The chain has TRBV6-1 and TRBJ1-1; D gene unclear. V was trimmed by 4 bases and J by 8 bases, leaving 8 bases between them. CDR1 MNHNS and CDR2 SASEGT come from the germline V gene. The CDR3 is made up of 11 amino acids. This CDR3 reads CASSGSWEAFF. For the CDR3, the DNA is TGTGCCAGCAGTGGGTCGTGGGAAGCTTTCTTT.

The chain links TRBV29-1 to TRBJ2-5, with D tentatively TRBD1 or TRBD2 (5 bases each). This CDR3 has 15 amino acids. Trimming pared 6 bases from V and 2 bases from J, leaving 19 bases between. The germline V gene encodes CDR1 SQVTM and CDR2 ANQGSEA. The CDR3 nucleotides are TGCAGCGTCCACGGGGCGTCCCCAAGGCAAGAGACCCAGTACTTC. Its translation is CSVHGASPRQETQYF.

This chain links TRBV2 with TRBJ2-1; 8 positions match TRBD1. The trim removed 8 bases at V and 9 bases at J, leaving 12 bases unmatched. The CDR3 extends over 14 amino acids. Germline V gene lookup returns CDR1 SNHLY and CDR2 FYNNEI. The chain's CDR3 is CASRKQGGPLEQFF. In nucleotides, the CDR3 is TGTGCCAGCCGTAAACAGGGGGGTCCGCTTGAGCAGTTCTTC.

V is TRBV2 and J is TRBJ2-7; D is possibly TRBD2 (5 bases). The germline V and J ends were trimmed by 5 bases and 0 bases, with 8 bases remaining between them. CDR1 is SNHLY and CDR2 is FYNNEI in the germline V gene. CDR3 length: 13 amino acids. The CDR3 coding sequence is TGTGCCAGCAGTTTGGGGAGCTCCTACGAGCAGTACTTC. It translates to CASSLGSSYEQYF.

J is TRBJ1-5 and V is TRBV4-1; TRBD1 matches 7 bases. V lost 4 bases and J lost 7; bases outside the gene matches: 10. This CDR3 region has 15 residues. Germline V gives CDR1 MGHRA, CDR2 YSYEKL. CDR3 sequence reads: CASSRTGTEGQPQHF. The DNA of the CDR3 is TGCGCCAGCAGCCGCACAGGGACAGAGGGACAGCCCCAGCATTTT.

This rearrangement joins TRBV7-6 to TRBJ1-3; weak D call: TRBD1 (6 bases). CDR1 is SGHVS, CDR2 FNYEAQ, per germline. Trimming pared 4 bases from V and 4 bases from J, leaving 17 bases between. This CDR3 has 16 residues. The CDR3 spells CASSSLGGAGGNTIYF. CDR3 nucleotides: TGTGCCAGCAGCTCCCTTGGGGGGGCCGGAGGAAACACCATATATTTT.

The chain joins TRBV27 to TRBJ1-5; 10 bases line up with TRBD1. Germline CDR1 MNHEY, CDR2 SMNVEV (reference sequence). J gave up 4 bases and V 7 bases, and 4 bases lay outside the gene matches. This CDR3 is 14 amino acids long. The CDR3 sequence is CASTGTGENQPQHF. In nucleotides, the CDR3 is TGTGCCAGCACCGGGACAGGGGAGAATCAGCCCCAGCATTTT.

The chain employs TRBV6-5 and TRBJ1-6; D remains ambiguous. This CDR3 region has 14 residues. Trimming cost V 6 bases and J 5 bases, with 11 bases left between them. CDR1 MNHEY and CDR2 SVGAGI come from the germline V gene. The CDR3, as DNA: TGTGCCAGCAGATCCTCCCGGAATAATTCACCCCTCCACTTT. It specifies CASRSSRNNSPLHF.

This chain joins TRBV27 and TRBJ1-2, with 9 bases matching TRBD1. The germline gives CDR1 MNHEY, CDR2 SMNVEV (reference sequence). The trim removed 5 bases at V and 4 bases at J, leaving 2 bases unmatched. CDR3 length equals 13 residues. Here the CDR3 reads CASSKQGAYGYTF. DNA for the CDR3: TGTGCCAGCAGTAAACAGGGGGCCTATGGCTACACCTTC.

This clone came up a few times. The DNA is left out, because the CDR3 cannot be placed on it with certainty; the CDR3 is given as TCRdb lists it. The chain recombines TRBV28 with TRBJ2-7. Germline CDR1 and CDR2: MDHEN and SYDVKM. The CDR3 is 15 amino acids in total, end residues counted. The CDR3 here is CASSSSQAGDYEQYF.

This sequence joins TRBV30 and TRBJ1-2, with 8 bases identical to TRBD1. This CDR3 contains 16 residues. The germline V gene encodes CDR1 GTSNPN and CDR2 SVGIG (reference sequence). Trimming cost V 3 bases and J 4 bases; bases outside gene matches: 13. The CDR3 DNA reads TGTGCCTGGAGGGGTTTTGGCCAGGGGGCCTCCTATGGCTACACCTTC. Its protein product is CAWRGFGQGASYGYTF.

This chain joins TRBV20-1 and TRBJ2-1; the D is unclear. CDR3 length: 10 amino acids. CDR1 and CDR2 from the germline V gene are DFQATT and SNEGSKA (reference sequence). V lost 6 bases and J 5 bases, leaving 5 bases between the germline ends. For the CDR3, the DNA is TGCAGTGCGGAGAACAATGAGCAGTTCTTC. Its translation is CSAENNEQFF.

The sample holds a few counts of this clone. V usage is TRBV6-1 and J usage is TRBJ1-6; D perhaps matches TRBD1 (5 bases). V was cut by 5 bases and J by 7 bases, with 9 bases left in between. Germline values: CDR1 MNHNS, CDR2 SASEGT. The CDR3 length is 13 residues. CDR3 amino acids: CASSSRVNSPLHF. In DNA form, the CDR3 reads TGTGCCAGCAGTTCCAGGGTAAATTCACCCCTCCACTTT.